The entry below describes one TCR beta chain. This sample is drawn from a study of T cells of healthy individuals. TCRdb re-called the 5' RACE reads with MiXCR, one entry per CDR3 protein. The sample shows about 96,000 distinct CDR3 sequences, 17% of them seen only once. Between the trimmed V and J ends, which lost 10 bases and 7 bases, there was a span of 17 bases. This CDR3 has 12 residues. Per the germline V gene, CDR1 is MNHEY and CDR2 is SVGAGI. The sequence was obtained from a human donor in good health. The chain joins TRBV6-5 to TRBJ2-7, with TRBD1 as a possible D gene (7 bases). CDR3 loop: CATNRDSGEQYF. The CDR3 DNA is TGTGCCACCAACCGGGACAGCGGGGAGCAGTACTTC.